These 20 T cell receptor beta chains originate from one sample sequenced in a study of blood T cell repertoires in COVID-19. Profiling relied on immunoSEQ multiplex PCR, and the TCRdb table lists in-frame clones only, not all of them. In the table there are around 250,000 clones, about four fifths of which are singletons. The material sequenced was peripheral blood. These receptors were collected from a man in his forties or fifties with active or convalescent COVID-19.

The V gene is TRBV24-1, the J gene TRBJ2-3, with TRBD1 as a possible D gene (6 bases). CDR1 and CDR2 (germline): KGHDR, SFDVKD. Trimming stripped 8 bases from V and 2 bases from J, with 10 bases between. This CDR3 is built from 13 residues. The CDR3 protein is CATTGQNTDTQYF. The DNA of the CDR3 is TGTGCCACCACAGGACAGAACACAGATACGCAGTATTTT.

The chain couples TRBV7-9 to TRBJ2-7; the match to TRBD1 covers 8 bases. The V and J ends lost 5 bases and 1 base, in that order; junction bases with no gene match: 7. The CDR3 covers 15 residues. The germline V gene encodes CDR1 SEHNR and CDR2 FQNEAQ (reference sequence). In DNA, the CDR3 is TGTGCCAGCAGCGTACAGGGGGAAGTTTCCTACGAGCAGTACTTC. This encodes CASSVQGEVSYEQYF.

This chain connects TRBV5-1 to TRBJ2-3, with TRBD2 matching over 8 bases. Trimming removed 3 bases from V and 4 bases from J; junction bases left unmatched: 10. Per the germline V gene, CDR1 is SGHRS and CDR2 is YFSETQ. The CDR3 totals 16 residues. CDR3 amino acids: CASSWTPGLVSDTQYF. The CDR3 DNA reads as TGCGCCAGCAGCTGGACGCCGGGACTAGTCTCAGATACGCAGTATTTT. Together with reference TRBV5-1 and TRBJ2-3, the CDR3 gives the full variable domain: KAGVTQTPRYLIKTRGQQVTLSCSPISGHRSVSWYQQTPGQGLQFLFEYFSETQRNKGNFPGRFSGRQFSNSRSEMNVSTLELGDSALYLCASSWTPGLVSDTQYFGPGTRLTVL.

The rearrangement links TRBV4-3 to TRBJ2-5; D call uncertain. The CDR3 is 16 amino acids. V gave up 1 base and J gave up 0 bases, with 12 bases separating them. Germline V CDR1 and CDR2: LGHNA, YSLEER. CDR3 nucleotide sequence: TGCGCCAGCAGCCAAGCCCCAGCGCCGAACCAAGAGACCCAGTACTTC. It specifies CASSQAPAPNQETQYF.

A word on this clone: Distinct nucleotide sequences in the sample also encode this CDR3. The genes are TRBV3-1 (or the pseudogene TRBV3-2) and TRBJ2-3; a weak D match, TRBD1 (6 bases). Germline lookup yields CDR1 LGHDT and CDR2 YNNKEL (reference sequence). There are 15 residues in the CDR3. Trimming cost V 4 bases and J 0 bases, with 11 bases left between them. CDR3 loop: CASSPGHLSTDTQYF. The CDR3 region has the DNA TGTGCCAGCAGCCCGGGACATCTGAGCACAGATACGCAGTATTTT.

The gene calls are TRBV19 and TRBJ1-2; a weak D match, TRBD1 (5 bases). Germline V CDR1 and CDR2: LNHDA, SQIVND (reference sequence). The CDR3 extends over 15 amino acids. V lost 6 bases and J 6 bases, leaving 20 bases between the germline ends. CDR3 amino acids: CASSPPGRGYHGYTF. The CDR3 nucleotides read TGTGCCAGTAGCCCCCCAGGGCGGGGGTACCATGGCTACACCTTC.

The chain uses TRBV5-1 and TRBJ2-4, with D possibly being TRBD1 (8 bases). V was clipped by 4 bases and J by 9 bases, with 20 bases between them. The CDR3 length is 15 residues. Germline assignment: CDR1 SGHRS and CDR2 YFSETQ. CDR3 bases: TGCGCCAGCAGCCTGGGAGGGACAGGAGGTGGCATTCAGTACTTC. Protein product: CASSLGGTGGGIQYF.

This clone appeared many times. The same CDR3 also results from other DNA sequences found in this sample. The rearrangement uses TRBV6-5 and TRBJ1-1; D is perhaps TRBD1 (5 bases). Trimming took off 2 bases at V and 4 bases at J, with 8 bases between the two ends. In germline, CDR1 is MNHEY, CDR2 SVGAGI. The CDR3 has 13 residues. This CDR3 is CASSYVGGTEAFF. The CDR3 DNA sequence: TGTGCCAGCAGTTACGTGGGGGGCACTGAAGCTTTCTTT.

The CDR3 bases are TGCGCCAGCAGCCAAGATTTTCGACAGGGGGATTCACCCCTCCACTTT. The encoded protein is CASSQDFRQGDSPLHF. This chain joins TRBV4-3 and TRBJ1-6, with 9 nucleotides matching TRBD1. The V gene's germline CDR1 is LGHNA and CDR2 YSLEER. Unmatched junction bases numbered 5, after V lost 0 bases and J lost 8 bases. CDR3 length equals 16 residues.

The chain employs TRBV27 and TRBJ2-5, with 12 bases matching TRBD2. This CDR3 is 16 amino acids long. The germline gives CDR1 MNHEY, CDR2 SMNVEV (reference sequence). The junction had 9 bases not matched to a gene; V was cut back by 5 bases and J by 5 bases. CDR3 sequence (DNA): TGTGCCAGCAGTACCTTACTAGCGGGAGGCTGGGAGACCCAGTACTTC. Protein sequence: CASSTLLAGGWETQYF.

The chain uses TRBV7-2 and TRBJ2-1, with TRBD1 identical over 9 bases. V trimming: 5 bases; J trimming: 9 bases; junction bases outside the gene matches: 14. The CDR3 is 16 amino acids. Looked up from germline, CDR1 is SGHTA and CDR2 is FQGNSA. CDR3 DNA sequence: TGTGCCAGCAGCCAAGCGATAGGGACAGGGTCACTTGAGCAGTTCTTC. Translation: CASSQAIGTGSLEQFF.

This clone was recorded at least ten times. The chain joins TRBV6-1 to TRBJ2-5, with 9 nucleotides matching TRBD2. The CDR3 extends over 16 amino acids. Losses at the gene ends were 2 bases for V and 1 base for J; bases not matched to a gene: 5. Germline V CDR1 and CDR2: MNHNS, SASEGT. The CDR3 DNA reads TGTGCCAGCAGTGAATTTGGCGGGGGGGGCCAAGAGACCCAGTACTTC. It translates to CASSEFGGGGQETQYF.

CDR3 in amino acids: CASSLVREDQNEQYF. The CDR3 DNA follows: TGTGCCAGCAGCTTAGTGCGGGAGGATCAGAACGAGCAGTACTTC. The J gene is TRBJ2-7, the V gene TRBV7-8; 8 nucleotides line up with TRBD2. The germline gives CDR1 SGHVS, CDR2 FQNEAQ. The CDR3 extends over 15 amino acids. V was pared by 1 base and J by 5 bases, with 7 bases of the junction left unmatched.

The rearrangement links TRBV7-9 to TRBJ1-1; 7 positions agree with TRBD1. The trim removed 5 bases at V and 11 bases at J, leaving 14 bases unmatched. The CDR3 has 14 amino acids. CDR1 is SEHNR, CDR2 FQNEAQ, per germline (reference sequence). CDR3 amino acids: CASSKQGPEGLAFF. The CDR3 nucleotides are TGTGCCAGCAGCAAACAGGGGCCAGAGGGTTTGGCTTTCTTT.

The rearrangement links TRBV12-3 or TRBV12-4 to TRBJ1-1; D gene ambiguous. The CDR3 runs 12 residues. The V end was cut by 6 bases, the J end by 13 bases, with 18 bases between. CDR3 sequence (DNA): TGTGCCAGCAGCCAAAATGTACGAACAGTTTTCTTT. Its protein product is CASSQNVRTVFF.

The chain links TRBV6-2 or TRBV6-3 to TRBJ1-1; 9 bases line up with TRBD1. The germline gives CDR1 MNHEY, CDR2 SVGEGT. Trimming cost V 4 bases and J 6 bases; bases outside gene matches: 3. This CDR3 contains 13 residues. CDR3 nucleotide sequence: TGTGCCAGCAGTTGGGACAGGGATGCTGAAGCTTTCTTT. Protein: CASSWDRDAEAFF.

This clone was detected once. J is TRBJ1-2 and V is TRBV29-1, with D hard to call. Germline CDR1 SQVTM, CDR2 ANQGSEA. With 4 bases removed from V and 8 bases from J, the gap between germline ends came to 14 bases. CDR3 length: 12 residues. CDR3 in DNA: TGCAGCGTTGTGAGTTACGAGGAGGGCTACACCTTC. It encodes CSVVSYEEGYTF.

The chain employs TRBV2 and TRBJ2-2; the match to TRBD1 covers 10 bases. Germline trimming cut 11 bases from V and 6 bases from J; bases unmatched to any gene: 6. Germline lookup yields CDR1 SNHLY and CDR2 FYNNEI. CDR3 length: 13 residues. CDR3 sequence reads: CAVPDRGSGELFF. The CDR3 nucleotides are TGTGCCGTCCCGGACAGGGGGTCCGGGGAGCTGTTTTTT.

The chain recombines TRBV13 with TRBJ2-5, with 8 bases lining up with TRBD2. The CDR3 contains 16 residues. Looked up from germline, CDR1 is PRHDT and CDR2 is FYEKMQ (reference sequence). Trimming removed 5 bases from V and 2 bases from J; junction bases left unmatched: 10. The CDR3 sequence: CASSPDRLAGQETQYF. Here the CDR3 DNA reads TGTGCCAGCAGCCCGGACAGATTAGCGGGGCAAGAGACCCAGTACTTC.

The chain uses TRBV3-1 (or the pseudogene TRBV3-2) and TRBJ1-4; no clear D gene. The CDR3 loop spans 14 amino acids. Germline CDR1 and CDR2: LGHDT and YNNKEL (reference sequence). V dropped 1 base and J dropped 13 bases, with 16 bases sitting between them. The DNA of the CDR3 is TGTGCCAGCAGCCAAGGCGGGCGCTGGGGAAGACTGTTTTTT. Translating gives CASSQGGRWGRLFF.